Listed below are T cell receptor beta chains from one sample, sequenced in a study of blood T cell repertoires in COVID-19. Here immunoSEQ multiplex PCR was the method, and the copy in TCRdb shows in-frame clones only, minus some. The repertoire has 150,000 to 200,000 clones, over 70% of them found once; the top ten carry over 4%. The specimen was PBMCs or T cells enriched from blood (not recorded which). Receptor source: a man between 65 and 85 years old who had been exposed to COVID-19. Both conserved end residues are part of each CDR3. D genes are given only for firm matches. Where a row states a size, it is once, few, many or the class of an expanded clone; other rows omit it.

V	J	length	D	size	DNA	CDR3
TRBV19	TRBJ1-5	13	.	.	TGTGCCAGCAGGGATTATACCAGTCAGCCCCAGCATTTT	CASRDYTSQPQHF
TRBV21-1	TRBJ1-5	14	.	.	TGTGCCAGCAGAAGGACAGGTAGCAATCAGCCCCAGCATTTT	CASRRTGSNQPQHF
TRBV29-1	TRBJ1-5	14	TRBD1	.	TGCAGCGTTGCCCAGGGTACAGGGGATCAGCCCCAGCATTTT	CSVAQGTGDQPQHF
TRBV7-9	TRBJ1-1	16	TRBD1	.	TGTGCCAGCAGCTCGTATCCGGGACAGGGTTACACTGAAGCTTTCTTT	CASSSYPGQGYTEAFF
TRBV5-6	TRBJ1-2	13	.	.	TGTGCCAGCAGCTCACAGGCCCACTATGGCTACACCTTC	CASSSQAHYGYTF
TRBV9	TRBJ1-3	17	TRBD1	.	TGTGCCAGCAGCGTAGATCCCCAGGGGGCGTTTGGAAACACCATATATTTT	CASSVDPQGAFGNTIYF
TRBV30	TRBJ1-6	16	TRBD1	.	TGTGCCTGGAGCCTCTATCCCGGGACAGAAAATTCACCCCTCCACTTT	CAWSLYPGTENSPLHF
TRBV2	TRBJ1-1	15	TRBD1	.	TGTGCCAGCAGCAAGGACAGGGGGGTGAACACTGAAGCTTTCTTT	CASSKDRGVNTEAFF
TRBV28	TRBJ1-4	12	.	few	TGTGCCAGCAGGCCGGGGGGGGAAAAACTGTTTTTT	CASRPGGEKLFF
TRBV27	TRBJ2-7	15	.	.	TGTGCCAGCAGTCTGGGGCAGGGGCTAACCTACGAGCAGTACTTC	CASSLGQGLTYEQYF